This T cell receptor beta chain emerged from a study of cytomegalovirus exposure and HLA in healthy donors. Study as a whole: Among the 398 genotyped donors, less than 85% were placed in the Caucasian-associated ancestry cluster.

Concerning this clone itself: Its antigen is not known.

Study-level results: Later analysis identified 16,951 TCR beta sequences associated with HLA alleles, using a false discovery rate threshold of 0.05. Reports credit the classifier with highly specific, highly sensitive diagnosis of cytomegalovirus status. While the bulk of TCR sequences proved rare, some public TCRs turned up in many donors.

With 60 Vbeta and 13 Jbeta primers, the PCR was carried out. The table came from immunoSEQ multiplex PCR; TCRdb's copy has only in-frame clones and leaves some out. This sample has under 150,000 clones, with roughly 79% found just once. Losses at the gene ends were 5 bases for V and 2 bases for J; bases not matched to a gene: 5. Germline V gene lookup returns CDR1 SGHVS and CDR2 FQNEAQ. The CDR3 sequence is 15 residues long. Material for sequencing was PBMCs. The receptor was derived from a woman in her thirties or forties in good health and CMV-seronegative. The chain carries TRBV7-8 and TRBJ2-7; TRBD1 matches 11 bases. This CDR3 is CASSPEGQGAYEQYF. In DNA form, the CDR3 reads TGTGCCAGCAGCCCCGAGGGACAGGGGGCCTACGAGCAGTACTTC.